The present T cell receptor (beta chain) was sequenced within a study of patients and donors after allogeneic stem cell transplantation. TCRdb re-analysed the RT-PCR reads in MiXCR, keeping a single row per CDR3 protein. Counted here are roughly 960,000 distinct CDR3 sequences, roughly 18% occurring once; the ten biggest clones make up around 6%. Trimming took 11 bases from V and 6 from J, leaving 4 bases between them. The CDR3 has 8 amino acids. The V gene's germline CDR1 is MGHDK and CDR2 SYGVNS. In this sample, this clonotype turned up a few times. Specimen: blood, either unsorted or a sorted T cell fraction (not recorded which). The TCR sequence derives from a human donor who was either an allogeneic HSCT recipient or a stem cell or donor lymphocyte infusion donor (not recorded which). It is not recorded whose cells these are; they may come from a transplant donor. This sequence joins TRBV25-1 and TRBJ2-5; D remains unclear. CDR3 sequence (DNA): TGTGCCCGAAAGACCCAGTACTTC. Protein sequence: CARKTQYF.